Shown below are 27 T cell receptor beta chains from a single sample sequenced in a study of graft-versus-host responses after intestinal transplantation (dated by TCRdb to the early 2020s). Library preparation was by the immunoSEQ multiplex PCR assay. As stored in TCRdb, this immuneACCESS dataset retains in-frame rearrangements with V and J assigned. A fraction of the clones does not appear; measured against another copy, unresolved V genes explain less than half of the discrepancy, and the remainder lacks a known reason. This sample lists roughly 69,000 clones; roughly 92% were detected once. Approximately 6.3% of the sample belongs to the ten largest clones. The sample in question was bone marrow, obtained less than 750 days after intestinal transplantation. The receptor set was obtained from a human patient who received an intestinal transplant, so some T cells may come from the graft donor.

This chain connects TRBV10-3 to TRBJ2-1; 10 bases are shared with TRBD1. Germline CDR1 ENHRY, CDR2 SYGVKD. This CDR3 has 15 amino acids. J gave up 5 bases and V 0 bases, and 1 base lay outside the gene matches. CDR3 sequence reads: CAISESGQGNNEQFF. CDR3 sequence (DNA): TGTGCCATCAGTGAGTCGGGACAGGGGAACAATGAGCAGTTCTTC.

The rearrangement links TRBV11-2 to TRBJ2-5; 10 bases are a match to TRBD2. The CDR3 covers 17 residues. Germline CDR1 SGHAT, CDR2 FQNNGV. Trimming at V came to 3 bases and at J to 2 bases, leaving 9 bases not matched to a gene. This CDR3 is CASSFGLLLAGQETQYF. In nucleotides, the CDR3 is TGTGCCAGCAGCTTCGGATTACTACTAGCGGGGCAAGAGACCCAGTACTTC.

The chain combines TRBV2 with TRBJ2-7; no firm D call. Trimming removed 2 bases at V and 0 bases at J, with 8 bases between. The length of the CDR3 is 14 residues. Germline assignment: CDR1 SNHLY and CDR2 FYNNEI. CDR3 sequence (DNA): TGTGCCAGCAGTGAACAGTTATACTCCTACGAGCAGTACTTC. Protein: CASSEQLYSYEQYF.

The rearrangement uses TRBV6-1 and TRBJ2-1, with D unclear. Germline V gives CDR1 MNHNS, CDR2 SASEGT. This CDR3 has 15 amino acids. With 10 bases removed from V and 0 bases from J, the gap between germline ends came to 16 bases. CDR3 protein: CATGAPLGSYNEQFF. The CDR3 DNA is TGTGCCACGGGTGCTCCACTCGGCTCCTACAATGAGCAGTTCTTC.

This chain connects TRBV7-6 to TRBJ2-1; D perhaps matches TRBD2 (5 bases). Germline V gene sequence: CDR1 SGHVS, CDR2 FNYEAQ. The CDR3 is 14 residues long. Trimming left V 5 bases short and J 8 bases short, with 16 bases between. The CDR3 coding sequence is TGTGCCAGCAGCCAAAATAGCGATGGGGATGAGCAGTTCTTC. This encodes CASSQNSDGDEQFF.

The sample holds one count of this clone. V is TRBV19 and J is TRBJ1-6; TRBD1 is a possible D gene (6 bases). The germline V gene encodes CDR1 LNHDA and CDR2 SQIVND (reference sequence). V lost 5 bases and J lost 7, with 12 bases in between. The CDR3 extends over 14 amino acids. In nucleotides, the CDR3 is TGTGCCAGTAGTTTGAGGACAGTGAATTCACCCCTCCACTTT. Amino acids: CASSLRTVNSPLHF. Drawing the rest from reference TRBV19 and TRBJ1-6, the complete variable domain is DGGITQSPKYLFRKEGQNVTLSCEQNLNHDAMYWYRQDPGQGLRLIYYSQIVNDFQKGDIAEGYSVSREKKESFPLTVTSAQKNPTAFYLCASSLRTVNSPLHFGNGTRLTVT.

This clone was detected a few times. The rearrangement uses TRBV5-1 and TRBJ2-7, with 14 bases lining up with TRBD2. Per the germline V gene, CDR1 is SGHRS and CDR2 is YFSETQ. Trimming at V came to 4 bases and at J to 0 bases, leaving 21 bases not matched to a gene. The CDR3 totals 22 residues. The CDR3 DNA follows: TGCGCCAGCAGCCCTCTTTGGTCCGGGACGGGACTAGCGGGGGAGTACTCCTACGAGCAGTACTTC. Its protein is CASSPLWSGTGLAGEYSYEQYF. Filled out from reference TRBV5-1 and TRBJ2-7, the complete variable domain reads KAGVTQTPRYLIKTRGQQVTLSCSPISGHRSVSWYQQTPGQGLQFLFEYFSETQRNKGNFPGRFSGRQFSNSRSEMNVSTLELGDSALYLCASSPLWSGTGLAGEYSYEQYFGPGTRLTVT.

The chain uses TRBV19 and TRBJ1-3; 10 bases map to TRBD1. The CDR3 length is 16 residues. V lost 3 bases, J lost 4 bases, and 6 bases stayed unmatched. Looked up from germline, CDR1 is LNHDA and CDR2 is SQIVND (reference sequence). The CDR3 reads CASSIGDRGRGNTIYF. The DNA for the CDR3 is TGTGCCAGTAGTATTGGGGACAGGGGCCGCGGAAACACCATATATTTT.

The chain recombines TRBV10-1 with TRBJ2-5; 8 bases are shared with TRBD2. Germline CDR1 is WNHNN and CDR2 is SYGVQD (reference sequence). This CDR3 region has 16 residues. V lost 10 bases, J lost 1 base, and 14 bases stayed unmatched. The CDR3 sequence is CATTFTSGTSQETQYF. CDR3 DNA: TGCGCCACCACCTTTACTAGCGGAACTAGCCAAGAGACCCAGTACTTC.

The CDR3 DNA follows: TGCAGCGTTGTCCACGGGTCTTGGAGTGGCTACACCTTC. This gives the protein CSVVHGSWSGYTF. The chain combines TRBV29-1 with TRBJ1-2, with no clear D. CDR3 length: 13 amino acids. Germline loops: CDR1 SQVTM, CDR2 ANQGSEA. Trimming pared 4 bases from V and 7 bases from J, leaving 16 bases between.

Written as DNA, the CDR3 is TGCGCCAGCAGCCCGCCCGGACAGGGGGACAATCAGCCCCAGCATTTT. Protein product: CASSPPGQGDNQPQHF. V and J are TRBV4-1 and TRBJ1-5; TRBD1 aligns across 10 bases. J gave up 3 bases and V 4 bases, and 6 bases lay outside the gene matches. The CDR3 is 16 amino acids. Per germline, CDR1 MGHRA and CDR2 YSYEKL.

CDR3 in amino acids: CASSLEGGSEQYF. As DNA, the CDR3 is TGTGCCAGCAGCTTAGAGGGGGGGAGCGAGCAGTACTTC. The chain combines TRBV7-7 with TRBJ2-7; D is possibly TRBD2 (7 bases). The CDR3 sequence is 13 residues long. Germline-derived CDR1 and CDR2 are SSHAT and FNYEAQ (reference sequence). V lost 1 base and J lost 6, with 10 bases in between.

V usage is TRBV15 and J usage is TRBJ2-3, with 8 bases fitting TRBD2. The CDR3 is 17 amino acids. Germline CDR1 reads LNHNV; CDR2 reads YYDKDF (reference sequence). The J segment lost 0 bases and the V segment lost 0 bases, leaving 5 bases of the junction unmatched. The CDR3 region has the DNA TGTGCCACCAGCAGAGATAGGGTAGCGGGGAGCACAGATACGCAGTATTTT. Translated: CATSRDRVAGSTDTQYF.

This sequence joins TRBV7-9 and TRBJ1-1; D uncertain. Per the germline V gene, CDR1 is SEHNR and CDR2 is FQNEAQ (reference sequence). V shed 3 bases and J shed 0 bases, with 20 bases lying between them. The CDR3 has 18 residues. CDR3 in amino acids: CASSFSAWRFLMNTEAFF. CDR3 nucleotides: TGTGCCAGCAGCTTTAGTGCGTGGCGTTTCCTCATGAACACTGAAGCTTTCTTT.

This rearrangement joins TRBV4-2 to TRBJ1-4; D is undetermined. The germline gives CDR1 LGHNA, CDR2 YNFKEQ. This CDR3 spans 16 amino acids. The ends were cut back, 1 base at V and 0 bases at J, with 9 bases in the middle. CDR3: CASSQAPRTTNEKLFF. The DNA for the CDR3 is TGTGCCAGCAGCCAAGCTCCGAGGACAACTAATGAAAAACTGTTTTTT.

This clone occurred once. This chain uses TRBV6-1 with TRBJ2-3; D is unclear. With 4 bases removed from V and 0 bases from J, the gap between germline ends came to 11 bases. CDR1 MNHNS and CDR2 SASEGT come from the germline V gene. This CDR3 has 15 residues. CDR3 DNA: TGTGCCAGCAGTGCCCACGGACGGAGCACAGATACGCAGTATTTT. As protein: CASSAHGRSTDTQYF.

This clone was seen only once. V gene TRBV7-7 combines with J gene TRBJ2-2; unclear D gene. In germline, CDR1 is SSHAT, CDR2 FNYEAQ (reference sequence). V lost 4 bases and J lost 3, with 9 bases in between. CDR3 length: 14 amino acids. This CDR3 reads CASSSDLYTGELFF. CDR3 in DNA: TGTGCCAGCAGCTCGGACCTCTACACCGGGGAGCTGTTTTTT.

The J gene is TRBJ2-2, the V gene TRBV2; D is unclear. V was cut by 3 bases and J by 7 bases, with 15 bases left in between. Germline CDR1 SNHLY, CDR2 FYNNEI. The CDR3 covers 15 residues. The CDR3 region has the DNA TGTGCCAGCAGTGACGTACCCGGTACCGTCGGGGAGCTGTTTTTT. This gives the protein CASSDVPGTVGELFF.

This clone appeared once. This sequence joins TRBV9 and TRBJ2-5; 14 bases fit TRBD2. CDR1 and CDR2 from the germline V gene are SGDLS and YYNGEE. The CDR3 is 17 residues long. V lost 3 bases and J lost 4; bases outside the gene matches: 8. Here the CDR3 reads CASSARLAGGTRETQYF. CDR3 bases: TGTGCCAGCAGCGCTCGACTAGCGGGGGGGACGCGAGAGACCCAGTACTTC.

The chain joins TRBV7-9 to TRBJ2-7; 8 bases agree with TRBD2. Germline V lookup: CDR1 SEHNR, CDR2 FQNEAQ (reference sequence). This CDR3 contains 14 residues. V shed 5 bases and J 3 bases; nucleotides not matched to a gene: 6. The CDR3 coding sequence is TGTGCCAGCAGCCCCAGGACTAGCTTCTACGAGCAGTACTTC. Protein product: CASSPRTSFYEQYF.

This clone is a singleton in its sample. The CDR3 nucleotides are TGTGCCAGCAGTTCGGGACCGGGCTACACCTTC. Its protein product is CASSSGPGYTF. This chain links TRBV6-6 with TRBJ1-2; D perhaps matches TRBD1 (5 bases). Per the germline V gene, CDR1 is MNHNY and CDR2 is SVGAGI (reference sequence). The CDR3 is 11 residues long. Trimming left V 4 bases short and J 8 bases short, with 8 bases between.

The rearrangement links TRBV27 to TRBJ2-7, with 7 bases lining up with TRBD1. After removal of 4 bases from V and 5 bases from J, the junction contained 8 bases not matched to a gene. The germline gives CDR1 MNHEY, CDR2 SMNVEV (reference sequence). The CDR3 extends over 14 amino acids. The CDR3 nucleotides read TGTGCCAGCAGTTACTTGGACAGGCCCCACGAGCAGTACTTC. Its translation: CASSYLDRPHEQYF.

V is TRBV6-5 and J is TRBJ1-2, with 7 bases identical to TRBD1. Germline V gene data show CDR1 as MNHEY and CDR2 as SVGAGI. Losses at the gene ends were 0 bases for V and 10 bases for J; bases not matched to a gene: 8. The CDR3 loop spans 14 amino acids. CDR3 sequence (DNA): TGTGCCAGCAGTTACTCGAGGCCTCAGGGGGACTACACCTTC. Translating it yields CASSYSRPQGDYTF.

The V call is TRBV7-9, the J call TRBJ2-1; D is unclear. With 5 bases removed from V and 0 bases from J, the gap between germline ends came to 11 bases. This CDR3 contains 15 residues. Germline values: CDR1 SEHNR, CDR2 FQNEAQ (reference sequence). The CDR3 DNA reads TGTGCCAGCAGCCGTGGACCAAGCTCCTACAATGAGCAGTTCTTC. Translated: CASSRGPSSYNEQFF.

CDR3 sequence (DNA): TGTGCCAGCAGCGTAAGGGGGGACAGGGGGCGGGATACGCAGTATTTT. It encodes CASSVRGDRGRDTQYF. The chain joins TRBV9 to TRBJ2-3; 12 bases map to TRBD1. The CDR3 is 16 amino acids. V shed 1 base and J 6 bases; nucleotides not matched to a gene: 6. Germline CDR1 and CDR2: SGDLS and YYNGEE.

CDR3 sequence reads: CASGPTGDSKETQYF. The CDR3 DNA sequence: TGTGCCAGCGGACCGACAGGGGACTCGAAAGAGACCCAGTACTTC. The chain carries TRBV6-5 and TRBJ2-5; 8 nucleotides match TRBD1. Germline-derived CDR1 and CDR2 are MNHEY and SVGAGI. V lost 8 bases and J lost 3; bases outside the gene matches: 11. The CDR3 runs to 15 residues.

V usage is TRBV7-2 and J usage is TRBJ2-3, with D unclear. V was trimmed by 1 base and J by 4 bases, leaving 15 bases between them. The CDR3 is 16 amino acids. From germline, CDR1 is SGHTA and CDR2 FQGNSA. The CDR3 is CASSLVMVDRADTQYF. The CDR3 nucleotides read TGTGCCAGCAGCTTAGTAATGGTTGATCGGGCAGATACGCAGTATTTT. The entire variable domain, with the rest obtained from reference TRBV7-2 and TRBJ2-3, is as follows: GAGVSQSPSNKVTEKGKDVELRCDPISGHTALYWYRQSLGQGLEFLIYFQGNSAPDKSGLPSDRFSAERTGGSVSTLTIQRTQQEDSAVYLCASSLVMVDRADTQYFGPGTRLTVL.